The 3 T cell receptor beta chains in this list originate from one sample, sequenced in a study of T-cell reconstitution after alpha-beta-depleted transplantation in children. Preparation of the TCRbeta library was carried out with unique molecular identifiers. One entry per CDR3 protein results from TCRdb running MiXCR on the PCR reads. Counted here are fewer than 120,000 distinct CDR3 sequences, about a tenth occurring once; the ten biggest clones make up 8%. The starting material was PBMCs from the stem cell graft donor, obtained from the stem cell graft. The source is a human donor who donated a stem cell graft to a child with acute lymphoblastic leukemia.

The chain employs TRBV19 and TRBJ2-1, with 7 bases matching TRBD2. The ends lost 6 bases at V and 5 bases at J; junction bases unmatched: 7. Germline values: CDR1 LNHDA, CDR2 SQIVND (reference sequence). The CDR3 sequence is 14 residues long. The DNA of the CDR3 is TGTGCCAGTAGGAGAGTGGGAGGGGACAATGAGCAGTTCTTC. Protein: CASRRVGGDNEQFF.

This clonotype was found many times. The rearrangement uses TRBV5-8 and TRBJ2-1, with a tentative D call TRBD1 (6 bases). This CDR3 has 15 residues. Trimming took off 4 bases at V and 4 bases at J, with 15 bases between the two ends. Looked up from germline, CDR1 is SGHTS and CDR2 is YDEGEE. The DNA of the CDR3 is TGTGCCAGCAGCCCAGGGACACGAAGTTACAATGAGCAGTTCTTC. Translating it yields CASSPGTRSYNEQFF. Complete variable domain (other parts from reference TRBV5-8 and TRBJ2-1): EAGVTQSPTHLIKTRGQQATLRCSPISGHTSVYWYQQALGLGLQFLLWYDEGEERNRGNFPPRFSGRQFPNYSSELNVNALELEDSALYLCASSPGTRSYNEQFFGPGTRLTVL.

This clonotype has a count of ten or more. This rearrangement joins TRBV7-9 to TRBJ2-1, with 7 nucleotides matching TRBD1. V shed 3 bases, J shed 2 bases, and the junction held 7 bases outside the gene matches. Germline-derived CDR1 and CDR2 are SEHNR and FQNEAQ (reference sequence). The CDR3 has 16 residues. The DNA for the CDR3 is TGTGCCAGCAGCTTTTCCCCAGGGGGACCCTACAATGAGCAGTTCTTC. Amino acid sequence: CASSFSPGGPYNEQFF.